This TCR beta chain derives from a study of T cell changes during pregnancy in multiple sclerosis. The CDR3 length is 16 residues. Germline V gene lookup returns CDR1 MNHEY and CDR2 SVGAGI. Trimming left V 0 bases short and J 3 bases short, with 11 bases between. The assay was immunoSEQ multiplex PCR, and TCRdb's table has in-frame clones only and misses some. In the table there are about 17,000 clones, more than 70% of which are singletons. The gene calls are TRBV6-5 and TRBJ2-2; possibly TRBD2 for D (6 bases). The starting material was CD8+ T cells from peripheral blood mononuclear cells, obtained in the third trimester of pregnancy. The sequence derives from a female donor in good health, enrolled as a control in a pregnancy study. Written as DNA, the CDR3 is TGTGCCAGCAGTTACTCGCGGGACTCCTACACCGGGGAGCTGTTTTTT. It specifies CASSYSRDSYTGELFF.